Listed below are T cell receptor beta chains from one sample, sequenced in a study of blood T cell repertoires in COVID-19. Here immunoSEQ multiplex PCR was the method, and the copy in TCRdb shows in-frame clones only, minus some. The sample comprises about 250,000 clones, around 84% of which are singletons, and more than 6.5% rests with the top ten. Sequenced sample: PBMCs or T cells enriched from blood (not recorded which). These receptors were obtained from a woman aged 45 to 65 who had been exposed to COVID-19. Each CDR3 is given with its conserved first and last residue. D genes are given only for firm matches. Size tells how often a clone was seen (once, few, many) or the class of an expanded clone, and some rows leave it out.

>TRBJ2-5|TRBV2|NA|NA
TGTGCCAGCAGGGAGGGTGGGGAGACCCAGTACTTC
CASREGGETQYF
>TRBJ1-3|TRBV5-1|NA|NA
TGCGCCAGCAGCTTGGGGCTAGGCAGCCTCTCTGGAAACACCATATATTTT
CASSLGLGSLSGNTIYF
>TRBJ1-1|TRBV3-1/TRBV3-2|NA|TRBD1
TGTGCCAGCAGCCAAAAACAGGGGTTGACTGAAGCTTTCTTT
CASSQKQGLTEAFF
>TRBJ1-3|TRBV29-1|few|NA
TGCAGCGTAGTGACAGGATCATCTGGAAACACCATATATTTT
CSVVTGSSGNTIYF
>TRBJ2-7|TRBV7-2|many|TRBD2
TGTGCCAGCAGCACCGGGGGGTCCCCCGAGCAGTACTTC
CASSTGGSPEQYF
>TRBJ2-7|TRBV4-1|NA|TRBD1
TGCGCCAGCAGCCAAGATGGGTGGGACAGGGGTCAGGACGAGCAGTACTTC
CASSQDGWDRGQDEQYF
>TRBJ1-6|TRBV2|NA|NA
TGTGCCAGCAGTGTAGAACCTACCCCTTCACCCCTCCACTTT
CASSVEPTPSPLHF
>TRBJ2-1|TRBV7-8|NA|NA
TGTGCCAGCAGCTTAGGACTTTCGTTGAATGAGCAGTTCTTC
CASSLGLSLNEQFF
>TRBJ1-4|TRBV30|NA|NA
TGTGCCTGGAGTACAGGACAGTTTTATAATGAAAAACTGTTTTTT
CAWSTGQFYNEKLFF
>TRBJ1-2|TRBV6-5|NA|NA
TGTGCCAGCACCCTAAAGAGGACTAACTATGGCTACACCTTC
CASTLKRTNYGYTF
>TRBJ2-1|TRBV27|NA|TRBD2
TGTGCCAGCCGGCTAGCGGGGGTCTACAATGAGCAGTTCTTC
CASRLAGVYNEQFF
>TRBJ2-1|TRBV5-1|NA|NA
TGCGCCAGCAAGGAGGGGGGGGTCCCCTACAATGAGCAGTTCTTC
CASKEGGVPYNEQFF
>TRBJ2-4|TRBV10-1|NA|TRBD1
TGCGCCAGCAGTACAGGGGTCAAAAACATTCAGTACTTC
CASSTGVKNIQYF
>TRBJ1-1|TRBV5-1|NA|TRBD1
TGCGCCAGCAGCTGGGACAGGGGGATGAACACTGAAGCTTTCTTT
CASSWDRGMNTEAFF
>TRBJ1-6|TRBV25-1|once|TRBD1
TGTGCCAGCACTAGGGGACAGGGGAATTCACCCCTCCACTTT
CASTRGQGNSPLHF
>TRBJ2-7|TRBV9|NA|NA
TGTGCCAGCAGCGCTCATGCAGGGGCCTCCTACGAGCAGTACTTC
CASSAHAGASYEQYF
>TRBJ2-2|TRBV5-5|NA|TRBD1
TGTGCCAGCAGCTACCGGACAGGGACCCCTAACACGAACACCGGGGAGCTGTTTTTT
CASSYRTGTPNTNTGELFF
>TRBJ1-5|TRBV15|NA|TRBD1
TGTGCCACCAGCCTCGACAGGGAGGTCAATCAGCCCCAGCATTTT
CATSLDREVNQPQHF
>TRBJ1-1|TRBV4-3|few|NA
TGCGCCAGCAGACCGGGGGGGGTAGGGAACACTGAAGCTTTCTTT
CASRPGGVGNTEAFF
>TRBJ2-7|TRBV18|NA|NA
TGTGCCAGCTCACTAACCGGAACCAGGGCCCACGAGCAGTACTTC
CASSLTGTRAHEQYF
>TRBJ2-2|TRBV27|NA|NA
TGTGCCAGCAGCCTCTTCAACACCGGGGAGCTGTTTTTT
CASSLFNTGELFF
>TRBJ2-5|TRBV7-9|NA|NA
TGTGCCAGCAGCCCTTTGAGGGTGACACCCGAGACCCAGTACTTC
CASSPLRVTPETQYF
>TRBJ1-3|TRBV7-2|NA|NA
TGTGCCAGCAGCCCGATAGGGGTTTCTGGAAACACCATATATTTT
CASSPIGVSGNTIYF
>TRBJ1-3|TRBV10-3|NA|NA
TGTGCCATCAGTTCAAGACAAGCCTCTGGAAACACCATATATTTT
CAISSRQASGNTIYF
>TRBJ2-7|TRBV30|NA|NA
TGTGCCTGGAGAACAGGTGCCTACGAGCAGTACTTC
CAWRTGAYEQYF
>TRBJ1-2|TRBV30|NA|TRBD1
TGTGCCTGGGACCGACAGGGAGGTGGCCTAAACTATGGCTACACCTTC
CAWDRQGGGLNYGYTF
>TRBJ2-5|TRBV6-2/TRBV6-3|NA|NA
TGTGCCAGCAGTTATCTAGAGACCCAGTACTTC
CASSYLETQYF
>TRBJ1-1|TRBV20-1|few|NA
TGCAGTGCTATGGACTGGACTGAAGCTTTCTTT
CSAMDWTEAFF
>TRBJ1-1|TRBV15|few|NA
TGTGCCACCAGCATCGAGGCGGGGGAGGGGAATCGAGCTTTCTTT
CATSIEAGEGNRAFF
>TRBJ1-1|TRBV9|NA|NA
TGTGCCAGCAGCGTAGGGGCGGGGGCGAGGATGAACACTGAAGCTTTCTTT
CASSVGAGARMNTEAFF
>TRBJ1-1|TRBV10-1|NA|NA
TGCGCCAGCAGTGTATCATCCGGAGGGACTGAAGCTTTCTTT
CASSVSSGGTEAFF
>TRBJ2-7|TRBV7-2|NA|TRBD1
TGTGCCAGCAGCTTATGGGGACAGTCTGGCTCCTACGAGCAGTACTTC
CASSLWGQSGSYEQYF
>TRBJ1-6|TRBV9|NA|TRBD1
TGTGCCAGCAGCGTAGCACAGGGGGTAGGTTCACCCCTCCACTTT
CASSVAQGVGSPLHF
>TRBJ1-2|TRBV6-5|NA|NA
TGTGCCAGCCGTAAGGGAGGCTATGGCTACACCTTC
CASRKGGYGYTF
>TRBJ1-1|TRBV2|NA|TRBD1
TGTGCCAGCAGGGACACAGGGGTATACTCTGAAGCTTTCTTT
CASRDTGVYSEAFF
>TRBJ1-1|TRBV28|NA|NA
TGTGCCAGCAGTTTATTAGGGGAGGGGGACACTGAAGCTTTCTTT
CASSLLGEGDTEAFF
>TRBJ1-5|TRBV6-5|NA|TRBD1
TGTGCCAGCAGTCGGACAGGGGGGGTCCCCCAGCATTTT
CASSRTGGVPQHF
>TRBJ2-3|TRBV7-2|once|TRBD1
TGTGCCAGCAGCTTAGGATTTACGGGACAGGGAGTGAGACCGCAGTATTTT
CASSLGFTGQGVRPQYF
>TRBJ1-6|TRBV4-3|NA|NA
TGCGCCAGCAGCCAAGATACGGGGAATTCACCCCTCCACTTT
CASSQDTGNSPLHF
>TRBJ2-7|TRBV3-1/TRBV3-2|NA|TRBD1
TGTGCCAGCAGCCGACAGGGGGACGAGCAGTACTTC
CASSRQGDEQYF
>TRBJ1-5|TRBV7-2|NA|NA
TGTGCCAGCAGCTACGACAGGAATCAGCCCCAGCATTTT
CASSYDRNQPQHF
>TRBJ2-1|TRBV5-5|few|TRBD2
TGTGCCAGCAGCCGGACTAGCGGGGGACCCACAACCTACAATGAGCAGTTCTTC
CASSRTSGGPTTYNEQFF
>TRBJ2-5|TRBV7-9|NA|TRBD1
TGTGCCAGCGGCTGGGGACAGGGGGACCAAGAGACCCAGTACTTC
CASGWGQGDQETQYF
>TRBJ1-1|TRBV27|NA|TRBD1
TGTGCCAGCGAGAGCAGGGGGCGAGACACTGAAGCTTTCTTT
CASESRGRDTEAFF
>TRBJ1-1|TRBV27|NA|NA
TGTGCCAGCAGTACCAAATATCAGGGCCGTACCATGAACACTGAAGCTTTCTTT
CASSTKYQGRTMNTEAFF